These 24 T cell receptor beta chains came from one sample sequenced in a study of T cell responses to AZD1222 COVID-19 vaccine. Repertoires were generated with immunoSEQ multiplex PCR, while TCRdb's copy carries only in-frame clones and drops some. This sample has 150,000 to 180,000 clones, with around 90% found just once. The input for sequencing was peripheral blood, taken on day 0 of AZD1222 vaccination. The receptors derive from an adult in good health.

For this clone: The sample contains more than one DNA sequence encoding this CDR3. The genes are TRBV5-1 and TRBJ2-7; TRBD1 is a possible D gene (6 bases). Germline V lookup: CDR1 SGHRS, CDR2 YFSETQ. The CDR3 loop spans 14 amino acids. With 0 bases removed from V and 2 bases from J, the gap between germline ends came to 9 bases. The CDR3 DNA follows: TGCGCCAGCAGCTTGGACAGGGCCACCTACGAGCAGTACTTC. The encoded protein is CASSLDRATYEQYF.

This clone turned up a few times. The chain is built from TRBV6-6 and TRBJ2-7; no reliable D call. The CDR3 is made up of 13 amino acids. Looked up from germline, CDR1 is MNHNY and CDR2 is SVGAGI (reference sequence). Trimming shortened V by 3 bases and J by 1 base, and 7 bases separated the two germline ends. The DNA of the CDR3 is TGTGCCAGCAGTTATGGGTATTCCTACGAGCAGTACTTC. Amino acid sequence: CASSYGYSYEQYF.

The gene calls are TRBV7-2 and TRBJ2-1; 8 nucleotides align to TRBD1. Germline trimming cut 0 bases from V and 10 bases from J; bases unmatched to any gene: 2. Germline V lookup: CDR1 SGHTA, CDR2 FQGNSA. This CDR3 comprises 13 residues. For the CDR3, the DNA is TGTGCCAGCAGCTTAGCGGGGGACAGGGAGCAGTTCTTC. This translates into CASSLAGDREQFF.

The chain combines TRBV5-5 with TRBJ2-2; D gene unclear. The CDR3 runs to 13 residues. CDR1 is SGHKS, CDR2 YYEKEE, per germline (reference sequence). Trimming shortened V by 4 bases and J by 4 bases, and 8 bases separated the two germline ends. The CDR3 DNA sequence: TGTGCCAGCAGCGGCTACGGCACCGGGGAGCTGTTTTTT. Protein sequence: CASSGYGTGELFF.

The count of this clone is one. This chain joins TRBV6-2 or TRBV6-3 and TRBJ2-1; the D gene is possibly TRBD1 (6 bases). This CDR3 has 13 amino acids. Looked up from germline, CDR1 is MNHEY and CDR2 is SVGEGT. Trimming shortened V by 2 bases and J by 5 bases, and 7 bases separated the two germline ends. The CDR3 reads CASSYGQNNEQFF. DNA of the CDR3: TGTGCCAGCAGTTACGGACAGAACAATGAGCAGTTCTTC.

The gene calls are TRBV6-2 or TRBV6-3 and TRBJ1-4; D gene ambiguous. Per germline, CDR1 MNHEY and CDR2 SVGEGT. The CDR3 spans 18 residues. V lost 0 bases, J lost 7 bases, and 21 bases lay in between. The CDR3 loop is CASSYSLLRLPGSEKLFF. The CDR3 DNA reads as TGTGCCAGCAGTTACTCGTTGCTCAGGTTGCCTGGAAGTGAAAAACTGTTTTTT.

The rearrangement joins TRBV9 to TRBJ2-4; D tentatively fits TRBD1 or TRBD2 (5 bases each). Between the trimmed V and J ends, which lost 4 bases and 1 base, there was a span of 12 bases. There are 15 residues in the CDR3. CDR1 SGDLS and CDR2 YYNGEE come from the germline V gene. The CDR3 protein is CASSSPGAAKNIQYF. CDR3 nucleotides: TGTGCCAGCAGCTCCCCCGGGGCGGCCAAAAACATTCAGTACTTC. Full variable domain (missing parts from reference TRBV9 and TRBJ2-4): DSGVTQTPKHLITATGQRVTLRCSPRSGDLSVYWYQQSLDQGLQFLIQYYNGEERAKGNILERFSAQQFPDLHSELNLSSLELGDSALYFCASSSPGAAKNIQYFGAGTRLSVL.

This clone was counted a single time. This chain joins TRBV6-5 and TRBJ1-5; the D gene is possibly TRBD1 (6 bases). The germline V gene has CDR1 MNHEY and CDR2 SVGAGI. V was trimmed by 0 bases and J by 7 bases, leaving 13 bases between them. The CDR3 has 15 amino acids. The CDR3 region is CASSYSMTGGQPQHF. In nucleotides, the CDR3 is TGTGCCAGCAGTTACTCGATGACAGGAGGACAGCCCCAGCATTTT.

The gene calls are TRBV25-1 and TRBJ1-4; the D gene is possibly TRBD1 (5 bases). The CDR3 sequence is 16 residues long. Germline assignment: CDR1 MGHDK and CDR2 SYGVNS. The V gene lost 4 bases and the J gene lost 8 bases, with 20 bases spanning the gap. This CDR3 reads CASSAGAGRGEEKLFF. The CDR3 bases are TGTGCCAGCAGTGCGGGCGCTGGGAGGGGTGAAGAAAAACTGTTTTTT.

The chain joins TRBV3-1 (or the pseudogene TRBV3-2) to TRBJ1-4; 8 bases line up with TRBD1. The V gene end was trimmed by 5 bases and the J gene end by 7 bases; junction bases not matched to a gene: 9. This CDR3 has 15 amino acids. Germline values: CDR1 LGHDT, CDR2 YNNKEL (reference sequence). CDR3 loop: CASSSRQGRIEKLFF. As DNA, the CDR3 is TGTGCCAGCAGCTCCCGACAGGGGCGGATTGAAAAACTGTTTTTT.

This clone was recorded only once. DNA for the CDR3: TGTGCCAGTATAAAGTCTAGCACAGATACGCAGTATTTT. Its translation: CASIKSSTDTQYF. The V call is TRBV19, the J call TRBJ2-3; no clear D gene. Germline V gene sequence: CDR1 LNHDA, CDR2 SQIVND (reference sequence). The CDR3 has 13 residues. The V and J ends lost 7 bases and 0 bases respectively, with 8 bases between them.

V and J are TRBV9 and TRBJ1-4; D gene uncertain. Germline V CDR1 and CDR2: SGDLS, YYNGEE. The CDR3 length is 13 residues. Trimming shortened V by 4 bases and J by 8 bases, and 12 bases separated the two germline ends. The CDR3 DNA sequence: TGTGCCAGCAGCCATCGTTCGGGCGAAAAACTGTTTTTT. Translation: CASSHRSGEKLFF.

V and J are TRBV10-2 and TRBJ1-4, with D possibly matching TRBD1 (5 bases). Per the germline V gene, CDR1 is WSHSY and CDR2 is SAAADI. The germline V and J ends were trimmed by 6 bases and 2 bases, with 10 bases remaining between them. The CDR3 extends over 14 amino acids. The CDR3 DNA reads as TGCGCCAGCAGGGGGGTTGGCACTAATGAAAAACTGTTTTTT. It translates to CASRGVGTNEKLFF.

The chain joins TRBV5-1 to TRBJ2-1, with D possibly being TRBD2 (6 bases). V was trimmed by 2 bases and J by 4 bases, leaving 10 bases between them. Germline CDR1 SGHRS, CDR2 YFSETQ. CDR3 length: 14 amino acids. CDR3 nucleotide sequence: TGCGCCAGCAGCTTCGGGGGAGTTTACAATGAGCAGTTCTTC. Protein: CASSFGGVYNEQFF.

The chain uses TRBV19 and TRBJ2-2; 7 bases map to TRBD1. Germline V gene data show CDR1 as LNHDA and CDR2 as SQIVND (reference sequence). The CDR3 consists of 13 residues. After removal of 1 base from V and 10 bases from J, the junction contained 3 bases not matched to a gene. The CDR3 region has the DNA TGTGCCAGTAGTATAGGAGGGGGCGAGGAGCTGTTTTTT. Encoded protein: CASSIGGGEELFF.

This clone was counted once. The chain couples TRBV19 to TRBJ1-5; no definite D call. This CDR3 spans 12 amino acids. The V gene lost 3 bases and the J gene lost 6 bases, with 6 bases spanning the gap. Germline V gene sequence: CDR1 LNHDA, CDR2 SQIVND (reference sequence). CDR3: CASSMWTQPQHF. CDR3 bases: TGTGCCAGTAGTATGTGGACTCAGCCCCAGCATTTT. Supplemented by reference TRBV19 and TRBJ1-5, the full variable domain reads DGGITQSPKYLFRKEGQNVTLSCEQNLNHDAMYWYRQDPGQGLRLIYYSQIVNDFQKGDIAEGYSVSREKKESFPLTVTSAQKNPTAFYLCASSMWTQPQHFGDGTRLSIL.

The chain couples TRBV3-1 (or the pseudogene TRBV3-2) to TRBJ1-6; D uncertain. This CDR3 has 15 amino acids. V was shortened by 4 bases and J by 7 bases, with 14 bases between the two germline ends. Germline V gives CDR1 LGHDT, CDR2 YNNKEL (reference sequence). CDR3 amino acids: CASSLVVPGNSPLHF. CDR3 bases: TGTGCCAGCAGCCTAGTGGTCCCCGGCAATTCACCCCTCCACTTT.

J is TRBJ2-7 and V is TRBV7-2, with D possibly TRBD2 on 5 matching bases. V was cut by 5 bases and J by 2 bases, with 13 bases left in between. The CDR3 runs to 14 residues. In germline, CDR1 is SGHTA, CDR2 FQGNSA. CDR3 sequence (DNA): TGTGCCAGCAGCCCAAGCCGAGGGACCTACGAGCAGTACTTC. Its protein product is CASSPSRGTYEQYF.

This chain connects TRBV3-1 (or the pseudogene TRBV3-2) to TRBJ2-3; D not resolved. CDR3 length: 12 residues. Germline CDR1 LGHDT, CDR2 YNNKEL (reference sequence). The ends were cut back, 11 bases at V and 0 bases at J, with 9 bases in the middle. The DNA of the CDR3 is TGTGCCTCTGCTAGGAGCACAGATACGCAGTATTTT. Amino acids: CASARSTDTQYF.

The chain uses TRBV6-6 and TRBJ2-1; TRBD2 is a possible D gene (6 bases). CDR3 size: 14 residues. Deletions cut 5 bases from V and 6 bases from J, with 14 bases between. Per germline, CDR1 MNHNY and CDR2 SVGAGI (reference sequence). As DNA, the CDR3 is TGTGCCAGCAGTCCTTCAGGGACTGGCAATGAGCAGTTCTTC. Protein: CASSPSGTGNEQFF.

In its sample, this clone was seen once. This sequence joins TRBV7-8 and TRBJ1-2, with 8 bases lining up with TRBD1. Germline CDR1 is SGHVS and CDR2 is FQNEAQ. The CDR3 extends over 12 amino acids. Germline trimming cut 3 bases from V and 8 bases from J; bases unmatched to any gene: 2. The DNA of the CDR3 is TGTGCCAGCAGCTTCAGGGGGCACGGCTACACCTTC. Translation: CASSFRGHGYTF.

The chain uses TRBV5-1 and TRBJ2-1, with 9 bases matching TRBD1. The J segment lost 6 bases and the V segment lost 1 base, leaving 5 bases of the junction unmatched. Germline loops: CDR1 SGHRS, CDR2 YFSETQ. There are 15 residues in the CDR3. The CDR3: CASSLLGTGINEQFF. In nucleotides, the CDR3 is TGCGCCAGCAGCTTGCTGGGGACAGGGATCAATGAGCAGTTCTTC.

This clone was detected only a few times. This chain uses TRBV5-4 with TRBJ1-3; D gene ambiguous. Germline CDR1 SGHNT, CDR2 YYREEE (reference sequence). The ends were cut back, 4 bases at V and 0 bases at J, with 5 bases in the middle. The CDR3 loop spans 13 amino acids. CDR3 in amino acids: CASSLPSGNTIYF. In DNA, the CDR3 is TGTGCCAGCAGCCTCCCCTCTGGAAACACCATATATTTT.

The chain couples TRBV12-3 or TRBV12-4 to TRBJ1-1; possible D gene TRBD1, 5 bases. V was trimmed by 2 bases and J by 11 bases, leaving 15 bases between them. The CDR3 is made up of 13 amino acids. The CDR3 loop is CASSLIGERLAFF. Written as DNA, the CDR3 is TGTGCCAGCAGTTTAATAGGGGAGAGGTTGGCTTTCTTT.